The T cell receptor beta chain under discussion was sequenced for a study of blood T cell repertoires in COVID-19 (dated by TCRdb to the early 2020s). Describing the broader study: The collaborator samples originated in the United States, Italy and Spain and spanned the acute and convalescent phases of COVID-19. The prospective study material was composed of cDNA or gDNA derived from T cells, B-cell-depleted T cells, or PBMCs. Subjects who had been exposed to COVID-19, were actively infected with it, or had recovered from it provided the deeply sampled blood TCRbeta repertoires that made up the dataset. A de-identified subject ID, COVID-19 status, age in years and sex were almost always included in the sample metadata. The samples were drawn from the first 160 participants of the ongoing ImmuneRACE study and from some 1,300 subjects provided by 6 global collaborators. The repertoires were made available in a free public database intended to serve as a resource for research on the immune response to SARS-CoV-2. Where available, HLA class I and class II types were taken from metadata supplied by the sample provider and were not determined by assay-based typing. General study outcomes and caveats: The amount of clinical and demographic metadata varied by source and participant and was provided uncurated.

The CDR3 goes from the cysteine to the phenylalanine over 17 residues. The retained sequence is limited to the CDR3, 51 bases, with the frame set at the first base. The V and J ends are trimmed by 4 bases and 1 base, leaving 17 bases between them. CDR1 and CDR2 are drawn from the germline V gene: MDHEN, SYDVKM. Participants in the prospective study were enrolled through a virtual design, were aged 18 to 89 years, and lived in under 25 United States geographic areas. In the prospective study, participants were assigned to cohorts based on the clinical history participants reported in a screening survey and a study questionnaire. Exposed participants were defined as having been in contact with someone with a PCR-confirmed or clinician-diagnosed COVID-19 case within 2 weeks of study entry. Each participant in the prospective study had whole blood, serum and a nasopharyngeal or oropharyngeal swab collected by mobile phlebotomists. Over a roughly two-month period, participants in the prospective study had the option of providing additional blood draws and questionnaires. Prospective study blood samples were shipped either frozen or at room temperature before DNA extraction.

As to this clone: Its target antigen remains unknown. No per-base quality is available; no much larger clone lies one base away.

TCRbeta CDR3 regions were amplified from genomic DNA using the immunoSEQ Assay, a bias-controlled multiplex PCR. The study's own analysis went as follows. Nucleated cell counts per sample were estimated from amplification of reference gene primers within the assay. To quantify the absolute abundance of each unique TCRbeta CDR3 rearrangement, sequence reads were collapsed and filtered. For each sample, productive Simpson clonality was calculated by taking the square root of Simpson's diversity index across productive rearrangements. TCRdb took over this immuneACCESS table, retaining in-frame rearrangements with V and J assigned. Such tables are incomplete; in checked studies, under half of the missing clones stem from an unresolved V gene, and the remainder is unexplained. The V and J calls and the clone size are those of that table, but D and trimming were determined from the DNA. Counted in this sample were 360,000 or so clones; roughly 90% of them appeared once. Under 1.2% of the sample is held by the ten biggest clonotypes.

Material: PBMCs or T cells enriched from blood (not recorded which). The receptor's source is a woman aged 25 to 39 who had been exposed to COVID-19. The receptor chain draws on TRBV28 and TRBJ1-3, with TRBD1 perhaps the D gene, on 5 matching bases. The CDR3 amino acid sequence is: CASSSLYDRTSGNTIYF. Here is the DNA: TGTGCCAGCAGTTCCCTTTACGACAGAACTTCTGGAAACACCATATATTTT.